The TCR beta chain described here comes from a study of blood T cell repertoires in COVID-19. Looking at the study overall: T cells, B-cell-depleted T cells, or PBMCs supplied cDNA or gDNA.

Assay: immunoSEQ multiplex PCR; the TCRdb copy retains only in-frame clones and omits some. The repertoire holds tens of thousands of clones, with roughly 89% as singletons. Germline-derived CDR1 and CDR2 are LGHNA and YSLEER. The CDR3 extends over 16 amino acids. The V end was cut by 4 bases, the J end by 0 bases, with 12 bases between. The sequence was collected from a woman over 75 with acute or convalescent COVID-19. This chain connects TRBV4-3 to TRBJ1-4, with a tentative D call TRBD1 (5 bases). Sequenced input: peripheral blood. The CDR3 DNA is TGCGCCAGCAGCCCAAACGGGGGTGCAACTAATGAAAAACTGTTTTTT. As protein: CASSPNGGATNEKLFF.